These 15 T cell receptor beta chains originate from one sample sequenced in a study of blood T cell repertoires in COVID-19. TCRdb's table, derived via immunoSEQ multiplex PCR, lists solely in-frame clones and lacks some. The table includes some 94,000 clones, 80% to 85% detected once. The material sequenced was peripheral blood. The receptor set was obtained from a man aged 65-85 years with active or convalescent COVID-19.

V usage is TRBV18 and J usage is TRBJ1-3; the D gene is possibly TRBD1 (6 bases). The ends were cut back, 3 bases at V and 1 base at J, with 13 bases in the middle. The germline gives CDR1 KGHSH, CDR2 LQKENI. This CDR3 has 16 amino acids. Here the CDR3 DNA reads TGTGCCAGCTCACCCCTACAGGGATTTTCTGGAAACACCATATATTTT. Amino acid sequence: CASSPLQGFSGNTIYF.

This rearrangement joins TRBV5-1 to TRBJ1-3; D is uncertain. The CDR3 totals 16 residues. Trimming cost V 3 bases and J 4 bases, with 17 bases left between them. Germline CDR1 and CDR2: SGHRS and YFSETQ. Here the CDR3 DNA reads TGCGCCAGCAGCTCGGACGTCGGTTCGGGGGGAAACACCATATATTTT. This codes for CASSSDVGSGGNTIYF. The whole variable domain, filled in from reference TRBV5-1 and TRBJ1-3, reads KAGVTQTPRYLIKTRGQQVTLSCSPISGHRSVSWYQQTPGQGLQFLFEYFSETQRNKGNFPGRFSGRQFSNSRSEMNVSTLELGDSALYLCASSSDVGSGGNTIYFGEGSWLTVV.

This clone was counted once. The rearrangement uses TRBV6-2 or TRBV6-3 and TRBJ1-3; D remains unclear. The CDR3 has 14 residues. CDR1 is MNHEY, CDR2 SVGEGT, per germline. The V and J ends lost 2 bases and 1 base respectively, with 6 bases between them. The CDR3 DNA is TGTGCCAGCAGTTACACGGGTTCTGGAAACACCATATATTTT. It translates to CASSYTGSGNTIYF.

The chain couples TRBV29-1 to TRBJ1-3; D not certain. Germline V lookup: CDR1 SQVTM, CDR2 ANQGSEA. The CDR3 runs to 12 residues. V was cut by 2 bases and J by 4 bases, with 6 bases left in between. The CDR3 region is CSVETGGNTIYF. CDR3 in DNA: TGCAGCGTTGAAACGGGGGGAAACACCATATATTTT.

This clone was seen a single time. The genes are TRBV27 and TRBJ1-4; the D gene is possibly TRBD1 (5 bases). This CDR3 region has 15 residues. Deletions cut 1 base from V and 6 bases from J, with 12 bases between. Germline CDR1 reads MNHEY; CDR2 reads SMNVEV (reference sequence). The DNA of the CDR3 is TGTGCCAGCAGTTTATTGGGCAGGGAGGATGAAAAACTGTTTTTT. Protein sequence: CASSLLGREDEKLFF.

The chain employs TRBV18 and TRBJ2-3; D gene unclear. With 3 bases removed from V and 2 bases from J, the gap between germline ends came to 9 bases. The length of the CDR3 is 14 residues. The germline V gene encodes CDR1 KGHSH and CDR2 LQKENI. This CDR3 is CASSPWRITDTQYF. Written as DNA, the CDR3 is TGTGCCAGCTCACCGTGGCGGATCACAGATACGCAGTATTTT.

In its sample, this clone was seen once. The chain employs TRBV6-2 or TRBV6-3 and TRBJ1-2; TRBD1 aligns across 11 bases. Trimming took 2 bases from V and 8 from J; bases not matched to a gene: 4. Looked up from germline, CDR1 is MNHEY and CDR2 is SVGEGT. The CDR3 totals 14 residues. The CDR3 DNA sequence: TGTGCCAGCAGTTACCGGACAGGGGGCTACGGCTACACCTTC. Amino acid sequence: CASSYRTGGYGYTF.

This clone was counted a single time. The chain joins TRBV7-9 to TRBJ1-4; 7 bases line up with TRBD1. CDR3 length: 14 amino acids. In germline, CDR1 is SEHNR, CDR2 FQNEAQ (reference sequence). The ends lost 4 bases at V and 2 bases at J; junction bases unmatched: 1. CDR3 residues: CASSSRGTNEKLFF. The CDR3, as DNA: TGTGCCAGCAGCTCCAGGGGGACTAATGAAAAACTGTTTTTT.

The V and J genes are TRBV4-2 and TRBJ1-2; 8 positions match TRBD1. Germline V gene sequence: CDR1 LGHNA, CDR2 YNFKEQ. CDR3 length: 16 amino acids. Trimming removed 3 bases from V and 5 bases from J; junction bases left unmatched: 11. This CDR3 reads CASSQADRANLYGYTF. The CDR3 DNA reads as TGTGCCAGCAGCCAGGCGGACAGGGCAAACCTTTATGGCTACACCTTC.

CDR3 bases: TGTGCCAGCTCACAGGACTCCTATGGCTACACCTTC. Translation: CASSQDSYGYTF. V is TRBV18 and J is TRBJ1-2; D is ambiguous. Trimming cost V 4 bases and J 4 bases, with 7 bases left between them. CDR3 size: 12 residues. Germline loops: CDR1 KGHSH, CDR2 LQKENI.

This chain links TRBV5-1 with TRBJ2-2; 7 positions agree with TRBD1. The CDR3 totals 14 residues. Germline trimming cut 1 base from V and 6 bases from J; bases unmatched to any gene: 3. Germline CDR1 reads SGHRS; CDR2 reads YFSETQ. CDR3 coding DNA: TGCGCCAGCAGCTTGTTCCAGGGGGCCGGGGAGCTGTTTTTT. Its translation: CASSLFQGAGELFF.

This clone was detected only a few times. The chain employs TRBV10-2 and TRBJ2-7; maybe TRBD2 (6 bases). The germline CDR1 and CDR2 sequences are WSHSY and SAAADI. V was clipped by 6 bases and J by 7 bases, with 19 bases between them. The CDR3 has 14 amino acids. CDR3 region: CASRHSGQGGEQYF. The CDR3 DNA reads TGCGCCAGCAGACATTCAGGGCAGGGAGGTGAGCAGTACTTC.

The V and J genes are TRBV24-1 and TRBJ2-1; TRBD2 aligns across 9 bases. The V and J ends lost 4 bases and 3 bases, in that order; junction bases with no gene match: 6. The CDR3 consists of 16 residues. Germline CDR1 reads KGHDR; CDR2 reads SFDVKD. The CDR3 coding sequence is TGTGCCACCAGTGACCGACTAGCGGCAAACTACAATGAGCAGTTCTTC. Protein: CATSDRLAANYNEQFF.

For the CDR3, the DNA is TGTGCCAGCAGTCTAGGACAGGGGGCTTTCGGGGAGCTGTTTTTT. Translation gives CASSLGQGAFGELFF. The chain carries TRBV27 and TRBJ2-2, with 11 bases aligning to TRBD1. J was trimmed by 7 bases and V by 5 bases; bases with no gene match: 6. CDR3 length: 15 amino acids. From germline, CDR1 is MNHEY and CDR2 SMNVEV (reference sequence).

The count of this clone is one. The CDR3 reads CASSILRDEKLFF. The CDR3 DNA sequence: TGTGCCAGTAGTATTCTAAGAGATGAAAAACTGTTTTTT. The V gene is TRBV19, the J gene TRBJ1-4; D unresolved. V lost 3 bases and J 6 bases, leaving 8 bases between the germline ends. The CDR3 is 13 residues long. Germline-derived CDR1 and CDR2 are LNHDA and SQIVND (reference sequence).